Below, one T cell receptor beta chain is given with its context. This receptor's antigen is unknown. No much larger clonotype is one base removed from it; base qualities were not supplied. The library was built by means of PCR. The reads were generated on an Illumina HiSeq 2500. TCR libraries were prepared with molecular barcoding, using unique molecular identifiers to normalize TCRbeta repertoire quantification. Using fastp at Q25 and MiXCR, TCRdb reprocessed the public reads and kept productive beta chains. A single entry per CDR3 protein holds the most common genes and DNA from its merged rows. The sample has about 250,000 distinct CDR3 sequences on record, around 25% of them singletons. The ten biggest clones cover 4% to 5.5% of the sample. The trim is 6 bases for V and 4 bases for J, with a gap of 9 bases between the germline ends. CDR1 and CDR2 are read off the germline V gene (reference sequence) as WNHNN and SYGVQD. The CDR3 runs 12 amino acids, cysteine and phenylalanine included. Only the CDR3 DNA is retained, 36 bases long and in frame from the first base.

This entry comes from a study of T-cell reconstitution after alpha-beta-depleted transplantation in children (dated by TCRdb to 2016 to 2017). Regarding the research as a whole: Using TCR repertoire profiling, the study quantitatively followed how T-cell immune reconstitution unfolded in children after TCRalphabeta/CD19-depleted allogeneic hematopoietic cell transplantation.

The treatment or condition label on this specimen signifies: allogeneic hematopoietic cell transplantation with graft depleted of TCRalphabeta T cells and CD19 B cells. The transplant recipients were children given TCRalphabeta/CD19-depleted allogeneic hematopoietic cell grafts. Overall study outcomes, separate from this receptor: The high TCRbeta diversity at day 60 in some patients was ascribed to recipient T cells and intrathymic progenitors that had survived conditioning. The apparently early alphabetaT-cell count recovery about two months after transplant was reportedly dependent on only several hundred rapidly expanded clones derived from non-depleted graft cells. Over the following months the frequencies of hyperexpanded clones went down, and after one year T-cell counts and TCRbeta diversity were mostly credited to newly produced T cells.

This receptor was identified in a female patient under 10 years old who had a stem cell transplant for congenital amegakaryocytic thrombocytopenia, so the T cells may come from the graft donor. This specimen consisted of PBMCs, mostly from graft donor cells, obtained 360 days after TCRalphabeta/CD19-depleted stem cell transplant. The chain was built from TRBV10-1 and TRBJ1-2; no confident D gene assignment can be made. The CDR3 reads CASRGPVYGYTF. The sequenced DNA is TGCGCCAGCAGAGGTCCGGTCTATGGCTACACCTTC.